The rows below give T cell receptor beta chains drawn from one sample of a study of cytomegalovirus exposure and HLA in healthy donors. Clones were read by immunoSEQ multiplex PCR, and TCRdb kept only the in-frame ones, dropping some. The sample includes 95,000 to 150,000 clones, approximately 70% of them seen just once. Sequencing was performed on PBMCs. All receptors come from a man between 18 and 29 years old in good health and CMV-seronegative. CDR3s include the opening cysteine and the closing phenylalanine or tryptophan.

>TRBJ2-7|TRBV28
CASSLVLGPTYEQYF
>TRBJ2-3|TRBV6-5
CASSYSISQGCPQYF
>TRBJ2-7|TRBV30
CAWRGVGCEQYF
>TRBJ2-2|TRBV7-9
CASQGSGELFF
>TRBJ1-2|TRBV19
CASCRAHPSGTGSGYTF
>TRBJ1-1|TRBV6-1
CASSFRTGVGTEAFF
>TRBJ2-3|TRBV4-1
CASSLFATSGGASTDTQYF
>TRBJ2-3|TRBV5-1
CASSSGQGITDTQYF
>TRBJ1-2|TRBV5-1
CASSSDRALFGGYTF
>TRBJ1-1|TRBV5-4
CASSLEDRHTEAFF
>TRBJ2-6|TRBV9
CASASAGWAGANVLTF
>TRBJ1-2|TRBV28
CASSSWTYGYTF
>TRBJ2-5|TRBV27
CASRDPGLETQYF
>TRBJ2-5|TRBV29-1
CSVGGEETQYF
>TRBJ2-2|TRBV28
CASTLSDRLTGELFF
>TRBJ2-7|TRBV27
CASSLLVPGEQYF
>TRBJ1-4|TRBV6-5
CASSYSWGGNEKLFF
>TRBJ1-1|TRBV27
CASSLQGAFTEAFF
>TRBJ2-1|TRBV7-9
CASSLGDRFYNEQFF
>TRBJ2-3|TRBV4-2
CASSQDLPHRGLAGRDTQYF
>TRBJ2-5|TRBV5-1
CASSQRAGGQETQYF
>TRBJ1-5|TRBV28
CASSLQGSQPQHF
>TRBJ2-7|TRBV4-1
CASSQAGTGRYEQYF
>TRBJ2-5|TRBV10-2
CASSELGTGWGETQYF
>TRBJ2-5|TRBV30
CAWGPGHLNF
>TRBJ2-2|TRBV7-9
CASSFGTGSTGELFF